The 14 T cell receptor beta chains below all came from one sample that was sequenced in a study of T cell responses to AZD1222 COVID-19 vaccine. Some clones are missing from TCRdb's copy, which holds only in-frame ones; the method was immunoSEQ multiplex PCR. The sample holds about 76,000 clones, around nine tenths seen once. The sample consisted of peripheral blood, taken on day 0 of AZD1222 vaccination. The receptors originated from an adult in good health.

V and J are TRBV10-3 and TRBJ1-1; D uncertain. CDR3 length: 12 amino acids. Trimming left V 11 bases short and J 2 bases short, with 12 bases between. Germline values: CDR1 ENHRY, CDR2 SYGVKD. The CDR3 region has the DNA TGTGCCGGGAACGGCGCTAACACTGAAGCTTTCTTT. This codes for CAGNGANTEAFF.

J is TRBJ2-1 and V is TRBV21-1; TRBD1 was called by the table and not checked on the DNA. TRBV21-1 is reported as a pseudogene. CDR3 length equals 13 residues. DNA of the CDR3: TGTGCCAGCAGCCCTCGCAGGGCCGGTGAGCAGTTCTTC. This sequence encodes CASSPRRAGEQFF.

The CDR3 nucleotides are TGCAGCGTTGGGGACCGGCATAGCATTCAGTACTTC. It codes for CSVGDRHSIQYF. The chain recombines TRBV29-1 with TRBJ2-4; D is perhaps TRBD1 or TRBD2 (5 bases each). This CDR3 is built from 12 residues. Germline CDR1 reads SQVTM; CDR2 reads ANQGSEA. The V gene lost 4 bases and the J gene lost 9 bases, with 13 bases spanning the gap. Supplemented by reference TRBV29-1 and TRBJ2-4, the full variable domain reads SAVISQKPSRDICQRGTSLTIQCQVDSQVTMMFWYRQQPGQSLTLIATANQGSEATYESGFVIDKFPISRPNLTFSTLTVSNMSPEDSSIYLCSVGDRHSIQYFGAGTRLSVL.

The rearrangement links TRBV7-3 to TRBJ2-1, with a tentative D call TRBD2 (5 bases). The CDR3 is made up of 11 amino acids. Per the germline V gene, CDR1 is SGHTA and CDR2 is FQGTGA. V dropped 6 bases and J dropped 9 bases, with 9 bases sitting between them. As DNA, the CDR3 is TGTGCCAGCAGTCTAGCCGGTGAGCAGTTCTTC. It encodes CASSLAGEQFF.

As DNA, the CDR3 is TGCACCAGCAGCCATAAAGGTGCGACCTATGGCTACACCTTC. Protein sequence: CTSSHKGATYGYTF. The genes are TRBV1 and TRBJ1-2. TRBV1 is recorded as a pseudogene. This CDR3 spans 14 amino acids.

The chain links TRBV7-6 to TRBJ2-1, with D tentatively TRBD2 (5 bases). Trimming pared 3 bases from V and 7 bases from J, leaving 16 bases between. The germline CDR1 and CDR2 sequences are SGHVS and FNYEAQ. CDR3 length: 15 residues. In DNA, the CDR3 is TGTGCCAGCAGCTTCGGGGAAAGCGGCTGGAATGAGCAGTTCTTC. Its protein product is CASSFGESGWNEQFF.

CDR3: CASSLLAVSYEQYF. The CDR3 region has the DNA TGTGCCAGCAGCTTGTTAGCAGTCTCCTACGAGCAGTACTTC. The chain is built from TRBV5-5 and TRBJ2-7; unclear D gene. Between the trimmed V and J ends, which lost 1 base and 0 bases, there was a span of 8 bases. The CDR3 has 14 residues. CDR1 and CDR2 from the germline V gene are SGHKS and YYEKEE (reference sequence).

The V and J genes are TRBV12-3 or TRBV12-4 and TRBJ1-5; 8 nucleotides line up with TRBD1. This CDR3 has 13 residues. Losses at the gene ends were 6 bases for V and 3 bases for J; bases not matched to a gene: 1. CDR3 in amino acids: CASRDRANQPQHF. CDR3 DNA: TGTGCCAGCAGGGACAGGGCCAATCAGCCCCAGCATTTT.

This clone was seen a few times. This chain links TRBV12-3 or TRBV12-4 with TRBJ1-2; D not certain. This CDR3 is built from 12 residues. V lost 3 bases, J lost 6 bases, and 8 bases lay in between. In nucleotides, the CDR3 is TGTGCCAGCAGTTTGGGTCCGGATGGCTACACCTTC. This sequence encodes CASSLGPDGYTF.

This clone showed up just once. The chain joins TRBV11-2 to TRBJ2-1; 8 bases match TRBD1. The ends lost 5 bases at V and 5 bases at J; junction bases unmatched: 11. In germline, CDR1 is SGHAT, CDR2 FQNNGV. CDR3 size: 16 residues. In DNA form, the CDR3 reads TGTGCCAGCAGCCAGGGGGCTAGCGCTTACAACAATGAGCAGTTCTTC. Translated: CASSQGASAYNNEQFF.

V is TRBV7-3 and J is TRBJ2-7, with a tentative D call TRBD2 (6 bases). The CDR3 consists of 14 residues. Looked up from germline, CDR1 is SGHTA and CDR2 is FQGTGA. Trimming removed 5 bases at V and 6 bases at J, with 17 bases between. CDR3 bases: TGTGCCAGCAGCCCTACGGTTAGCGGAGGCGAGCAGTACTTC. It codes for CASSPTVSGGEQYF. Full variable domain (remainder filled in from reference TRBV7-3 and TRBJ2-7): GAGVSQTPSNKVTEKGKYVELRCDPISGHTALYWYRQSLGQGPEFLIYFQGTGAADDSGLPNDRFFAVRPEGSVSTLKIQRTERGDSAVYLCASSPTVSGGEQYFGPGTRLTVT.

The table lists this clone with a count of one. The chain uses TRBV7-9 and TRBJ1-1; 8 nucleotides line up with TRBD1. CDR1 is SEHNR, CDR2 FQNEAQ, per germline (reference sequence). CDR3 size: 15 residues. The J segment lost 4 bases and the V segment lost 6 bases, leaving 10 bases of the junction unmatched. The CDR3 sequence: CASRPKDRVGTEAFF. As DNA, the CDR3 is TGTGCCAGCAGGCCGAAGGACAGGGTCGGCACTGAAGCTTTCTTT.

CDR3 loop: CASGGREKLFF. Written as DNA, the CDR3 is TGTGCTAGTGGTGGGAGGGAAAAACTGTTTTTT. V gene TRBV12-5 combines with J gene TRBJ1-4, with D hard to call. This CDR3 contains 11 residues. V shed 5 bases and J shed 8 bases, with 6 bases lying between them. Germline assignment: CDR1 LGHNT and CDR2 FRNRAP.

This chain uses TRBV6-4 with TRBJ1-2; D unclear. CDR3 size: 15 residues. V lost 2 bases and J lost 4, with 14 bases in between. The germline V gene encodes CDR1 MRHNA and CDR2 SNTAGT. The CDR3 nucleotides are TGTGCCAGCAGTGACCCGTCTCGGGGTACCTATGGCTACACCTTC. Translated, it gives CASSDPSRGTYGYTF.